The 7 T cell receptor beta chains reported below all come from one sample, sequenced in a study of T cells in Graves' hyperthyroidism and ophthalmopathy. Amplification targeted TCR beta CDR3 regions from RNA transcripts. TCR CDR3 underwent first-round RT-PCR with the HTBI primer set. TCRdb recomputed calls from the multiplex PCR reads with MiXCR, one row per CDR3 protein. The sample lists around 350,000 distinct CDR3 sequences, 25% occurring once. What was sequenced was blood. All receptors come from a man in his fifties with Graves' hyperthyroidism.

This clonotype was counted between two and nine times. The genes are TRBV12-3 or TRBV12-4 and TRBJ2-3; D may be TRBD2 (6 bases). CDR3 length: 12 residues. Trimming took off 4 bases at V and 11 bases at J, with 13 bases between the two ends. CDR3 sequence reads: CASSYLGGGQYF. CDR3 nucleotides: TGTGCCAGCAGTTACCTGGGGGGAGGGCAGTATTTT.

Remarks on this clonotype: A much larger clone sits a single nucleotide away, making a read error possible. J is TRBJ1-1 and V is TRBV12-3 or TRBV12-4, with D perhaps matching TRBD1 (5 bases). V was pared by 3 bases and J by 1 base, with 18 bases between. This CDR3 contains 17 residues. CDR3 bases: TGTGCCAGCAGTTTCGGAGGAAAGGGGTTTTGGAACACTGAAGCTTTCTTT. Translating it yields CASSFGGKGFWNTEAFF.

This clonotype was seen a handful of times. The genes are TRBV6-2 or TRBV6-3 and TRBJ1-1, with D possibly matching TRBD1 (5 bases). The CDR3 is 14 amino acids. V was trimmed by 2 bases and J by 7 bases, leaving 14 bases between them. Germline V lookup: CDR1 MNHEY, CDR2 SVGEGT. This CDR3 reads CASSYIGGQGEAFF. The DNA for the CDR3 is TGTGCCAGCAGTTACATCGGCGGGCAGGGTGAAGCTTTCTTT.

On this clonotype itself: Relative to the germline gene, one junction end is altered; a read error may explain this. V gene TRBV7-3 combines with J gene TRBJ2-1, with 7 positions matching TRBD2. This CDR3 comprises 19 residues. Germline CDR1 SGHTA, CDR2 FQGTGA. The CDR3 DNA follows: TGTGCCAGCAGCCGTGGGATGGACATCTCTAGCGGAGTAAGGAGTGAGCAGTCCTTC. Protein: CASSRGMDISSGVRSEQSF. The entire variable domain, with the rest obtained from reference TRBV7-3 and TRBJ2-1, is as follows: GAGVSQTPSNKVTEKGKYVELRCDPISGHTALYWYRQSLGQGPEFLIYFQGTGAADDSGLPNDRFFAVRPEGSVSTLKIQRTERGDSAVYLCASSRGMDISSGVRSEQSFGPGTRLTVL.

V is TRBV28 and J is TRBJ2-1; TRBD2 matches at 8 bases. Germline assignment: CDR1 MDHEN and CDR2 SYDVKM. V lost 5 bases, J lost 1 base, and 7 bases stayed unmatched. This CDR3 spans 16 amino acids. CDR3 DNA: TGTGCCAGCAGTCCCGTAGCGGGGATATCCTACAATGAGCAGTTCTTC. Its protein product is CASSPVAGISYNEQFF.

This chain links TRBV28 with TRBJ1-4; D gene ambiguous. The V gene lost 2 bases and the J gene lost 8 bases, with 12 bases spanning the gap. The CDR3 runs to 14 residues. Germline values: CDR1 MDHEN, CDR2 SYDVKM. CDR3 bases: TGTGCCAGCAGTTTAGCAGACATTGAGGAAAAACTGTTTTTT. Translated: CASSLADIEEKLFF.

This clonotype was detected a few times. J is TRBJ1-6 and V is TRBV6-1; no firm D call. Germline V gene sequence: CDR1 MNHNS, CDR2 SASEGT. The ends were cut back, 4 bases at V and 9 bases at J, with 7 bases in the middle. This CDR3 is built from 12 residues. CDR3 in DNA: TGTGCCAGCAGTGGGGTGGGTTCACCCCTCCACTTT. It codes for CASSGVGSPLHF.